Following are 24 T cell receptor beta chains from one sample sequenced in a study of cytomegalovirus exposure and HLA in healthy donors. With 60 Vbeta and 13 Jbeta primers, the PCR was carried out. Libraries were prepared by immunoSEQ multiplex PCR; TCRdb keeps only in-frame clonotypes and omits some of them. The ten most abundant clones cover more than 3% of a sample with 35,000 to 50,000 clones. Material for sequencing was PBMCs. Source of these receptors: a woman aged 25 to 39 in good health and CMV-seropositive.

The chain links TRBV2 to TRBJ2-7; TRBD2 is a possible D gene (5 bases). CDR1 and CDR2 from the germline V gene are SNHLY and FYNNEI. The CDR3 totals 12 residues. With 6 bases removed from V and 8 bases from J, the gap between germline ends came to 14 bases. CDR3 DNA: TGTGCCAGCAGACCGGACTCTACGAAGCAGTACTTC. Encoded protein: CASRPDSTKQYF.

The chain joins TRBV6-5 to TRBJ2-2; D possibly corresponds to TRBD1 (6 bases). This CDR3 is built from 16 residues. With 2 bases removed from V and 1 base from J, the gap between germline ends came to 11 bases. Germline assignment: CDR1 MNHEY and CDR2 SVGAGI. DNA for the CDR3: TGTGCCAGCAGTTACGTAGCCAGGGGGAACACCGGGGAGCTGTTTTTT. Its translation is CASSYVARGNTGELFF.

This chain uses TRBV2 with TRBJ2-7; 8 bases are a match to TRBD1. V was pared by 5 bases and J by 6 bases, with 6 bases of the junction left unmatched. The CDR3 extends over 13 amino acids. CDR1 SNHLY and CDR2 FYNNEI come from the germline V gene. In DNA, the CDR3 is TGTGCCAGCAGTATGGACAGGGTAATCGAGCAGTACTTC. This codes for CASSMDRVIEQYF.

V usage is TRBV5-5 and J usage is TRBJ2-7, with D perhaps TRBD1 (5 bases). The CDR3 is made up of 15 amino acids. The V and J ends lost 7 bases and 0 bases respectively, with 17 bases between them. The germline V gene encodes CDR1 SGHKS and CDR2 YYEKEE (reference sequence). The CDR3 DNA sequence: TGTGCCAGCGGAAATACAGGCGCGGACTCCTACGAGCAGTACTTC. Its protein product is CASGNTGADSYEQYF.

This rearrangement joins TRBV11-2 to TRBJ2-1; D might be TRBD1 (6 bases). Trimming took off 4 bases at V and 4 bases at J, with 20 bases between the two ends. Germline V gene lookup returns CDR1 SGHAT and CDR2 FQNNGV. This CDR3 comprises 17 residues. CDR3 region: CASSSWREQGLYNEQFF. The CDR3 DNA follows: TGTGCCAGCAGCTCGTGGAGAGAGCAGGGGTTATACAATGAGCAGTTCTTC.

The chain joins TRBV18 to TRBJ1-2; 8 bases agree with TRBD1. CDR1 KGHSH and CDR2 LQKENI come from the germline V gene. Losses at the gene ends were 3 bases for V and 0 bases for J; bases not matched to a gene: 0. The CDR3 loop spans 14 amino acids. This chain's CDR3 is CASSPTGANYGYTF. In DNA, the CDR3 is TGTGCCAGCTCACCGACAGGGGCTAACTATGGCTACACCTTC.

The chain joins TRBV11-2 to TRBJ1-2, with 11 bases matching TRBD1. Trimming cost V 4 bases and J 3 bases; bases outside gene matches: 7. Germline V gene data show CDR1 as SGHAT and CDR2 as FQNNGV. This CDR3 contains 16 residues. This CDR3 reads CASSSIGTGGYYGYTF. As DNA, the CDR3 is TGTGCCAGCAGCTCTATTGGGACAGGGGGATACTATGGCTACACCTTC.

The genes are TRBV29-1 and TRBJ2-3; 8 bases align to TRBD1. CDR1 and CDR2 from the germline V gene are SQVTM and ANQGSEA. The junction had 18 bases not matched to a gene; V was cut back by 5 bases and J by 5 bases. The CDR3 runs to 17 residues. The CDR3 is CSVQGAPKSSNIDTQYF. DNA for the CDR3: TGCAGCGTTCAGGGGGCCCCCAAAAGTTCCAACATAGATACGCAGTATTTT.

The V gene is TRBV6-5, the J gene TRBJ1-3; D may be TRBD1 (6 bases). Germline values: CDR1 MNHEY, CDR2 SVGAGI. The CDR3 runs to 14 residues. V gave up 0 bases and J gave up 6 bases, with 9 bases separating them. The CDR3 loop is CASSYSQGKNTIYF. CDR3 DNA sequence: TGTGCCAGCAGTTACTCCCAGGGGAAAAACACCATATATTTT.

V usage is TRBV5-1 and J usage is TRBJ2-3, with D perhaps matching TRBD2 (7 bases). The CDR3 covers 16 residues. The ends were cut back, 0 bases at V and 3 bases at J, with 14 bases in the middle. Germline V CDR1 and CDR2: SGHRS, YFSETQ. In DNA form, the CDR3 reads TGCGCCAGCAGCTTGGCGGGGGGCCGGATAACAGATACGCAGTATTTT. Translation: CASSLAGGRITDTQYF.

The chain uses TRBV11-3 and TRBJ2-7, with a tentative D call TRBD2 (7 bases). The CDR3 totals 15 residues. Per germline, CDR1 SGHNT and CDR2 YENEEA. Trimming pared 4 bases from V and 0 bases from J, leaving 13 bases between. The DNA for the CDR3 is TGTGCCAGCAGCTCCCACGGGGGGCCCTCCTACGAGCAGTACTTC. Protein: CASSSHGGPSYEQYF.

The rearrangement uses TRBV7-9 and TRBJ1-3; the D is unclear. CDR3 size: 16 residues. Trimming took off 3 bases at V and 0 bases at J, with 12 bases between the two ends. The germline V gene encodes CDR1 SEHNR and CDR2 FQNEAQ (reference sequence). DNA for the CDR3: TGTGCCAGCAGCTTTTCCAGACTATCCTCTGGAAACACCATATATTTT. The encoded protein is CASSFSRLSSGNTIYF.

The chain uses TRBV4-1 and TRBJ1-6; D call uncertain. Between the trimmed V and J ends, which lost 0 bases and 0 bases, there was a span of 6 bases. This CDR3 is built from 16 residues. Germline lookup yields CDR1 MGHRA and CDR2 YSYEKL. The CDR3 is CASSQDRSSYNSPLHF. DNA of the CDR3: TGCGCCAGCAGCCAAGATAGGAGCTCCTATAATTCACCCCTCCACTTT.

The CDR3 region is CASSTAGGQLNTEAFF. DNA of the CDR3: TGTGCCAGCAGCACCGCGGGGGGACAGCTAAACACTGAAGCTTTCTTT. The chain uses TRBV7-2 and TRBJ1-1; 7 bases are shared with TRBD1. This CDR3 has 16 residues. CDR1 is SGHTA and CDR2 is FQGNSA in the germline V gene. The J segment lost 2 bases and the V segment lost 5 bases, leaving 11 bases of the junction unmatched.

The V gene is TRBV7-9, the J gene TRBJ2-7; 8 bases line up with TRBD1. The CDR3 runs to 15 residues. Germline V gives CDR1 SEHNR, CDR2 FQNEAQ (reference sequence). The V segment lost 5 bases and the J segment 2 bases; nucleotides outside the gene matches: 8. The CDR3 nucleotides read TGTGCCAGCAGCGTCGGGACAGGAGGTCCCTACGAGCAGTACTTC. This sequence encodes CASSVGTGGPYEQYF.

V gene TRBV9 combines with J gene TRBJ2-3, with 8 bases fitting TRBD2. From germline, CDR1 is SGDLS and CDR2 YYNGEE. CDR3 length: 16 amino acids. The V gene end was trimmed by 3 bases and the J gene end by 5 bases; junction bases not matched to a gene: 11. DNA of the CDR3: TGTGCCAGCAGCGGTAGCGGCGCGGGGGGTGGAGATACGCAGTATTTT. Its translation is CASSGSGAGGGDTQYF.

The rearrangement joins TRBV10-1 to TRBJ2-1, with 9 bases that match TRBD2. V lost 2 bases to trimming and J lost 3 bases; unmatched junction nucleotides: 2. The CDR3 consists of 15 residues. Germline-derived CDR1 and CDR2 are WNHNN and SYGVQD (reference sequence). The CDR3 DNA reads as TGCGCCAGCAGTGAGAGCGGGGGGCACTACAATGAGCAGTTCTTC. Translation: CASSESGGHYNEQFF.

CDR3 sequence reads: CASSGTGTLKTDEKLFF. For the CDR3, the DNA is TGTGCCAGCAGTGGCACAGGGACATTAAAAACGGATGAAAAACTGTTTTTT. The rearrangement links TRBV6-1 to TRBJ1-4, with a weak D call TRBD1 (6 bases). Germline V CDR1 and CDR2: MNHNS, SASEGT. The CDR3 loop spans 17 amino acids. V lost 4 bases and J lost 6, with 21 bases in between.

The chain joins TRBV4-1 to TRBJ1-1; D may be TRBD1 (5 bases). CDR3 length: 15 residues. The V gene lost 2 bases and the J gene lost 0 bases, with 10 bases spanning the gap. CDR1 and CDR2 from the germline V gene are MGHRA and YSYEKL. CDR3 DNA: TGCGCCAGCAGCCAACGACAGACCATGAACACTGAAGCTTTCTTT. Protein: CASSQRQTMNTEAFF.

The chain couples TRBV10-3 to TRBJ2-5, with 11 bases fitting TRBD1. The germline gives CDR1 ENHRY, CDR2 SYGVKD. The V segment lost 4 bases and the J segment 4 bases; nucleotides outside the gene matches: 5. The CDR3 covers 15 residues. The CDR3 protein is CAISGTGGTGETQYF. The CDR3 nucleotides read TGTGCCATCAGTGGGACAGGGGGCACGGGAGAGACCCAGTACTTC.

V is TRBV5-4 and J is TRBJ2-7; 8 nucleotides match TRBD1. Losses at the gene ends were 2 bases for V and 5 bases for J; bases not matched to a gene: 9. This CDR3 comprises 15 residues. Germline V CDR1 and CDR2: SGHNT, YYREEE (reference sequence). This CDR3 reads CASSFGAGGPDEQYF. CDR3 DNA sequence: TGTGCCAGCAGCTTCGGGGCAGGGGGCCCTGACGAGCAGTACTTC. The full variable domain, rest sourced from reference TRBV5-4 and TRBJ2-7, is ETGVTQSPTHLIKTRGQQVTLRCSSQSGHNTVSWYQQALGQGPQFIFQYYREEENGRGNFPPRFSGLQFPNYSSELNVNALELDDSALYLCASSFGAGGPDEQYFGPGTRLTVT.

The chain combines TRBV5-1 with TRBJ1-5, with D uncertain. The V gene's germline CDR1 is SGHRS and CDR2 YFSETQ. CDR3 length equals 14 residues. V gave up 0 bases and J gave up 6 bases, with 10 bases separating them. CDR3 DNA: TGCGCCAGCAGCTTGGAGGGTAGCGGTCAGCCCCAGCATTTT. Encoded protein: CASSLEGSGQPQHF.

The gene calls are TRBV7-9 and TRBJ2-1, with D maybe TRBD1 (5 bases). The germline gives CDR1 SEHNR, CDR2 FQNEAQ (reference sequence). V lost 1 base, J lost 2 bases, and 12 bases lay in between. The CDR3 has 16 residues. The CDR3 protein is CASSLGRGRTYNEQFF. CDR3 DNA sequence: TGTGCCAGCAGCTTAGGAAGGGGTAGGACCTACAATGAGCAGTTCTTC.

The genes are TRBV6-5 and TRBJ1-5; D may be TRBD1 (6 bases). Trimming left V 5 bases short and J 0 bases short, with 11 bases between. Germline CDR1 and CDR2: MNHEY and SVGAGI. This CDR3 spans 15 amino acids. The DNA for the CDR3 is TGTGCCAGCAGTCCACAGGGAAATAGCAATCAGCCCCAGCATTTT. It is translated as CASSPQGNSNQPQHF.